This record looks at one T cell receptor beta chain sequence and its context. How the authors handled the data: Reference gene primer amplification gave estimated nucleated cell counts. Assay used: immunoSEQ multiplex PCR; TCRdb lists only in-frame clones, some missing. V and J calls and clone size are as listed in that table; D and trimming were resolved from the DNA. The sample includes about 430,000 clones, roughly nine tenths of them seen just once. The data are from a study of blood T cell repertoires in COVID-19. This CDR3 has 16 residues. Germline values: CDR1 SGHVS, CDR2 FNYEAQ. The V end was cut by 0 bases, the J end by 3 bases, with 12 bases between.

This chain uses TRBV7-6 with TRBJ1-5; a possible D gene is TRBD1 (5 bases). The TCR comes from a man younger than 40 who had recovered from COVID-19. The sequenced sample consisted of PBMCs or T cells enriched from blood (not recorded which). The CDR3 protein is CASSLANGGNNQPQHF. CDR3 DNA sequence: TGTGCCAGCAGCTTAGCCAATGGGGGGAACAATCAGCCCCAGCATTTT.